This T cell receptor beta chain comes out of a study of shared T cell receptors in the human thymus. The table came from immunoSEQ multiplex PCR; TCRdb's copy has only in-frame clones and leaves some out. The table has over 65,000 clones, about 96% seen once. Losses at the gene ends were 0 bases for V and 10 bases for J; bases not matched to a gene: 13. The germline V gene encodes CDR1 LGHNA and CDR2 YSLEER. The CDR3 has 17 amino acids. The sequence derives from a human donor. The sequenced sample consisted of thymocytes. V gene TRBV4-3 combines with J gene TRBJ2-1; 9 bases align to TRBD2. CDR3 in amino acids: CASSQDVASSGVLEQFF. DNA for the CDR3: TGCGCCAGCAGCCAAGATGTAGCGTCTAGCGGGGTATTGGAGCAGTTCTTC.